The next 13 T cell receptor beta chains were all read from a single sample in a study of vaccination effects on CD4 cells after COVID-19. The authors isolated CD4+ T cells after nine to eleven days of culture. Two doses of BNT162b2 or mRNA-1273 vaccine were administered to participants. Antigen specificity for these receptors is unknown. The repertoire was sequenced with immunoSEQ multiplex PCR; TCRdb's copy has only in-frame clones and lacks some. The sample lists some 47,000 clones, 55% to 75% occurring once. Sample: CD4+ T cells from PBMCs cultured without peptide, taken after COVID-19 vaccination. The receptors originated from a human donor who received a COVID-19 vaccine.

This sequence joins TRBV2 and TRBJ1-5, with a tentative D call TRBD1 (5 bases). The V and J ends lost 4 bases and 1 base respectively, with 8 bases between them. The CDR3 consists of 14 residues. Germline values: CDR1 SNHLY, CDR2 FYNNEI. DNA for the CDR3: TGTGCCAGCAGTGTGCGGGGGAGCAATCAGCCCCAGCATTTT. It encodes CASSVRGSNQPQHF.

This chain uses TRBV6-7 with TRBJ1-2; D gene unclear. TRBV6-7 is recorded as an ORF, its role being uncertain. CDR3 length: 17 residues. Between the trimmed V and J ends, which lost 3 bases and 0 bases, there was a span of 17 bases. The CDR3 sequence is CASSYPYNNQANYGYTF. DNA for the CDR3: TGTGCCAGCAGTTATCCCTATAATAATCAGGCTAACTATGGCTACACCTTC.

On this clone itself: The CDR3 end shows no conserved phenylalanine or tryptophan, and so a read error is likely. The limits of the CDR3 on the DNA are not certain, so only TCRdb's listed CDR3 is given. The chain is built from TRBV2 and TRBJ1-4; the table's D call of TRBD1 was not tested on the DNA. The CDR3 contains 15 residues when both ends are counted. CDR1 is SNHLY and CDR2 is FYNNEI in the germline V gene. The CDR3 spells CASIPTTTTPGTGRL.

Only a few counts were recorded for this clone. The V and J genes are TRBV27 and TRBJ2-7; D is undetermined. V dropped 2 bases and J dropped 2 bases, with 16 bases sitting between them. The CDR3 is 16 residues long. CDR1 and CDR2 from the germline V gene are MNHEY and SMNVEV (reference sequence). CDR3 residues: CASSLTPGRHPYEQYF. CDR3 nucleotides: TGTGCCAGCAGTTTAACACCCGGCCGTCACCCCTACGAGCAGTACTTC.

This clone was detected only once. V usage is TRBV7-9 and J usage is TRBJ2-6; D is unclear. V lost 5 bases and J 4 bases, leaving 21 bases between the germline ends. The CDR3 loop spans 18 amino acids. Germline lookup yields CDR1 SEHNR and CDR2 FQNEAQ (reference sequence). The CDR3 DNA reads as TGTGCCAGCAGCCACGGTGGCCCTCTAAGTGGAGGGGCCAACGTCCTGACTTTC. This codes for CASSHGGPLSGGANVLTF.

This clone was counted only a few times. The chain uses TRBV18 and TRBJ2-7; D might be TRBD1 (5 bases). The ends were cut back, 6 bases at V and 4 bases at J, with 19 bases in the middle. CDR3 length equals 15 residues. Germline V gene sequence: CDR1 KGHSH, CDR2 LQKENI. The CDR3 sequence is CASSSRGNGIYEQYF. CDR3 nucleotides: TGTGCCAGCTCCTCAAGGGGAAACGGTATATACGAGCAGTACTTC.

This clone turned up a few times. V is TRBV5-1 and J is TRBJ2-6; 10 bases map to TRBD1. Losses at the gene ends were 4 bases for V and 4 bases for J; bases not matched to a gene: 11. CDR3 length equals 18 residues. CDR1 and CDR2 (germline): SGHRS, YFSETQ. This CDR3 is CASSGLRDRGRGANVLTF. The CDR3 nucleotides read TGCGCCAGCAGCGGTCTCCGGGACAGGGGAAGAGGGGCCAACGTCCTGACTTTC.

V and J are TRBV27 and TRBJ2-1; 8 nucleotides agree with TRBD1. Germline CDR1 and CDR2: MNHEY and SMNVEV (reference sequence). There are 16 residues in the CDR3. The trim removed 4 bases at V and 0 bases at J, leaving 5 bases unmatched. CDR3 DNA: TGTGCCAGCAGTTCTCGGACAGGGAGCTCCTACAATGAGCAGTTCTTC. Protein product: CASSSRTGSSYNEQFF.

On this clone: The sample has other DNA sequences that encode this CDR3 too. The chain has TRBV10-3 and TRBJ1-3; 7 bases fit TRBD1. Germline V lookup: CDR1 ENHRY, CDR2 SYGVKD. CDR3 length: 14 amino acids. Trimming removed 3 bases from V and 4 bases from J; junction bases left unmatched: 3. CDR3 protein: CAISDTGAGNTIYF. The CDR3, as DNA: TGTGCCATCAGTGATACAGGGGCGGGAAACACCATATATTTT.

This clone has a handful of counts. The V call is TRBV10-2, the J call TRBJ1-5; no clear D gene. The CDR3 spans 14 residues. Germline CDR1 reads WSHSY; CDR2 reads SAAADI. V lost 7 bases to trimming and J lost 2 bases, with 12 bases between them. The DNA of the CDR3 is TGCGCCAGCACGGGCAGCTCGGGCAATCAGCCCCAGCATTTT. This encodes CASTGSSGNQPQHF.

The chain combines TRBV24-1 with TRBJ2-5; 11 bases are a match to TRBD2. The CDR3 has 14 residues. Germline CDR1 KGHDR, CDR2 SFDVKD. V dropped 6 bases and J dropped 5; count of bases not matched to a gene: 4. The CDR3 sequence is CATSSSGGRETQYF. CDR3 bases: TGTGCCACCAGTTCTAGCGGGGGGCGGGAGACCCAGTACTTC.

J is TRBJ2-5 and V is TRBV2, with 7 nucleotides matching TRBD2. Trimming cost V 8 bases and J 4 bases; bases outside gene matches: 16. Germline CDR1 SNHLY, CDR2 FYNNEI. The CDR3 has 16 residues. The CDR3 bases are TGTGCCAGCTTGTGGGACTATCCCTCAGGAGGAGAGACCCAGTACTTC. It specifies CASLWDYPSGGETQYF.

The chain carries TRBV24-1 and TRBJ2-1; no definite D call. Trimming cost V 0 bases and J 10 bases, with 9 bases left between them. CDR3 length equals 13 residues. Germline V lookup: CDR1 KGHDR, CDR2 SFDVKD. In nucleotides, the CDR3 is TGTGCCACCAGTGATTTGTCGAGCCAGGAGCAGTTCTTC. This encodes CATSDLSSQEQFF.